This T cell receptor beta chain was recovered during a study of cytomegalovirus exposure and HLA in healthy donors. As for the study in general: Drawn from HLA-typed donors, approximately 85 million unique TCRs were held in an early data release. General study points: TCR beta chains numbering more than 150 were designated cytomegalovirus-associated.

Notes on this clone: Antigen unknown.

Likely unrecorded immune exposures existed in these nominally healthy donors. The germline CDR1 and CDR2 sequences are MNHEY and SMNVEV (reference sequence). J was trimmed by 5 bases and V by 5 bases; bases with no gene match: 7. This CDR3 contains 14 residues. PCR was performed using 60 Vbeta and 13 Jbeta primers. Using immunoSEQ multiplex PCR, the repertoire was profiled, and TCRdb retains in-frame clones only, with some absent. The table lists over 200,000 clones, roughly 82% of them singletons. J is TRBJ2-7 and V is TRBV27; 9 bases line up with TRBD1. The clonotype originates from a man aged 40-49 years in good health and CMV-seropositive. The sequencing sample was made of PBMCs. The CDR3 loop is CASSVQGAWDEQYF. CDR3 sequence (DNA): TGTGCCAGCAGTGTACAGGGGGCCTGGGACGAGCAGTACTTC.